This T cell receptor (beta chain) is drawn from a study of blood T cell repertoires in COVID-19. Overall study: From T cells, B-cell-depleted T cells, or PBMCs came the material, which was cDNA or gDNA.

Original handling: Amplification from reference gene primers served as the basis for estimated nucleated cell counts. Profiled with immunoSEQ multiplex PCR; TCRdb holds only in-frame clones, not every one. That table furnishes V, J and clone size, whereas the DNA furnished D and trimming. The sample lists around 190,000 clones, less than 90% seen once, with about 1% in the top ten. Germline V gene data show CDR1 as KGHSH and CDR2 as LQKENI. J was trimmed by 5 bases and V by 3 bases; bases with no gene match: 7. This CDR3 has 16 residues. The clonotype originates from a man aged 25 to 40 with acute or convalescent COVID-19. This chain uses TRBV18 with TRBJ1-2; 12 bases are shared with TRBD1. Sequencing input: peripheral blood. This CDR3 reads CASSPAGTGGAYGYTF. The CDR3 nucleotides read TGTGCCAGCTCACCGGCCGGGACAGGGGGCGCATATGGCTACACCTTC.